These 26 T cell receptor beta chains originate from one sample sequenced in a study of regulatory T cells in long-lasting Graves disease. Relying on iRepertoire HTBI primers and Arm-PCR of CDR3 regions, the team built TCR beta libraries. TCRdb called the multiplex PCR reads again in MiXCR, with one record for every CDR3 protein. The table lists about 470,000 distinct CDR3 sequences, about 16% of them singletons, with over 15% in the top ten. Time point meaning: newly diagnosed GD, antithyroid drugs for less than 3 months. Isolated PBMC RNA provided the starting material for the TCR library. The data also belong to a second study, concerning T cells in Graves' hyperthyroidism and ophthalmopathy.

The sample here was peripheral blood mononuclear cells (PBMCs), taken at new diagnosis, from a patient treated with antithyroid drugs. These receptors were obtained from a woman in her thirties with Graves disease.

The table lists this clonotype with many counts. The chain links TRBV28 to TRBJ1-1; tentative D call: TRBD1 (6 bases). This CDR3 spans 14 amino acids. The germline V and J ends were trimmed by 7 bases and 0 bases, with 12 bases remaining between them. Germline-derived CDR1 and CDR2 are MDHEN and SYDVKM. The CDR3: CASTRDTLNTEAFF. The DNA of the CDR3 is TGTGCCAGCACCCGGGACACATTGAACACTGAAGCTTTCTTT.

This clonotype was counted once. The chain links TRBV10-3 to TRBJ2-7; no reliable D call. This CDR3 has 13 residues. Germline-derived CDR1 and CDR2 are ENHRY and SYGVKD. V was clipped by 4 bases and J by 3 bases, with 10 bases between them. CDR3 bases: TGTGCCATCAGTGGGACGGACGGCTACGAGCAGTACTTC. As protein: CAISGTDGYEQYF.

This clonotype was seen many times. The chain is built from TRBV28 and TRBJ2-1, with 8 nucleotides matching TRBD2. This CDR3 has 15 residues. Trimming at V came to 11 bases and at J to 6 bases, leaving 15 bases not matched to a gene. CDR1 is MDHEN, CDR2 SYDVKM, per germline. The CDR3 nucleotides read TGTGCCGGAAGCGGGAGAGGGGTTTTGGGCAATGAGCAGTTCTTC. This encodes CAGSGRGVLGNEQFF.

The chain has TRBV14 and TRBJ2-1; D remains ambiguous. This CDR3 has 22 residues. The germline V and J ends were trimmed by 3 bases and 0 bases, with 30 bases remaining between them. The germline gives CDR1 SGHDN, CDR2 FVKESK. The CDR3 region is CASSQSRSRKELFNLSYNEQFF. The CDR3 region has the DNA TGTGCCAGCAGCCAGTCGAGGAGCAGAAAGGAACTCTTTAACCTCTCCTACAATGAGCAGTTCTTC.

A few counts support this clonotype. V is TRBV5-1 and J is TRBJ2-5, with 14 bases matching TRBD2. J lost 4 bases, V lost 2 bases, and 1 base had no gene match. This CDR3 is built from 15 residues. Germline CDR1 is SGHRS and CDR2 is YFSETQ. The CDR3 DNA reads TGCGCCAGCAGCTTCGGGACTAGCGGGAGAGAGACCCAGTACTTC. Translation gives CASSFGTSGRETQYF.

This clonotype appeared many times. This chain joins TRBV6-2 or TRBV6-3 and TRBJ2-7; the D gene is possibly TRBD1 (5 bases). V dropped 0 bases and J dropped 2 bases, with 14 bases sitting between them. The CDR3 sequence is 16 residues long. CDR1 is MNHEY, CDR2 SVGEGT, per germline. The CDR3: CASSYSAATEAYEQYF. The CDR3 DNA sequence: TGTGCCAGCAGTTACTCGGCCGCGACAGAAGCCTACGAGCAGTACTTC.

This clonotype appeared many times. V usage is TRBV12-3 or TRBV12-4 and J usage is TRBJ2-7, with TRBD1 matching 9 bases. This CDR3 comprises 15 residues. V was clipped by 3 bases and J by 2 bases; unmatched bases: 5. This CDR3 reads CASSFTGGLAYEQYF. In DNA form, the CDR3 reads TGTGCCAGCAGTTTCACAGGGGGCCTCGCCTACGAGCAGTACTTC.

To note about this clonotype: A read error is possible here, since a much larger clone lies one base away. The chain carries TRBV7-9 and TRBJ2-1, with TRBD1 matching over 7 bases. Per the germline V gene, CDR1 is SEHNR and CDR2 is FQNEAQ (reference sequence). The CDR3 length is 17 residues. This CDR3 is CASSWPPTGSGNNDQFF. CDR3 bases: TGTGCCAGCAGCTGGCCTCCGACAGGGAGTGGTAACAATGACCAGTTCTTC.

The chain couples TRBV11-2 to TRBJ1-3; D remains unclear. CDR3 length: 15 amino acids. The germline CDR1 and CDR2 sequences are SGHAT and FQNNGV. The V gene lost 4 bases and the J gene lost 2 bases, with 12 bases spanning the gap. The CDR3 protein is CASSSTLKAGNTIYF. As DNA, the CDR3 is TGTGCCAGCAGCTCCACCCTCAAAGCTGGAAACACCATATATTTT.

This clonotype has only a few counts. The rearrangement links TRBV18 to TRBJ1-5; D uncertain. V lost 8 bases and J 3 bases, leaving 20 bases between the germline ends. This CDR3 has 16 residues. Germline loops: CDR1 KGHSH, CDR2 LQKENI. The DNA for the CDR3 is TGTGCCAGCACGCCCGGCCCATTTGACTTCAATCAGCCCCAGCATTTT. Translating it yields CASTPGPFDFNQPQHF.

CDR3 loop: CASSLSSGGGTNEKLFF. CDR3 nucleotides: TGTGCCAGCAGCTTATCCTCAGGGGGAGGAACTAATGAAAAACTGTTTTTT. The chain has TRBV11-3 and TRBJ1-4; 7 bases are shared with TRBD1. The CDR3 is made up of 17 amino acids. CDR1 and CDR2 (germline): SGHNT, YENEEA. V shed 2 bases and J 1 base; nucleotides not matched to a gene: 7.

This clonotype has at least ten counts. The genes are TRBV20-1 and TRBJ2-7; TRBD2 matches 9 bases. Germline V gene sequence: CDR1 DFQATT, CDR2 SNEGSKA (reference sequence). The junction had 5 bases not matched to a gene; V was cut back by 0 bases and J by 2 bases. The CDR3 is 15 residues long. CDR3 coding DNA: TGCAGTGCTAGAGACCCTCTAGCGGGGCCCTACGAGCAGTACTTC. This gives the protein CSARDPLAGPYEQYF.

Details on this clonotype: A much larger clone differs by one base, so this may be a read error. The chain joins TRBV5-1 to TRBJ2-1; 8 nucleotides agree with TRBD2. Losses at the gene ends were 5 bases for V and 10 bases for J; bases not matched to a gene: 14. Per germline, CDR1 SGHRS and CDR2 YFSETQ. CDR3 length: 15 amino acids. The CDR3 is CASSGRAGAIYEQFF. In DNA form, the CDR3 reads TGCGCCAGCAGTGGACGAGCGGGAGCGATCTACGAGCAGTTCTTC.

This clonotype was picked up a small number of times. The rearrangement uses TRBV5-1 and TRBJ1-4; TRBD1 matches 7 bases. The CDR3 covers 17 residues. Germline lookup yields CDR1 SGHRS and CDR2 YFSETQ. J was trimmed by 4 bases and V by 3 bases; bases with no gene match: 12. CDR3 residues: CASSWIPMDRFNEKLFF. In DNA form, the CDR3 reads TGCGCCAGCAGCTGGATACCTATGGACAGGTTTAATGAAAAACTGTTTTTT.

There are many counts of this clonotype. The chain is built from TRBV27 and TRBJ2-5; D gene ambiguous. The CDR3 consists of 14 residues. Germline CDR1 MNHEY, CDR2 SMNVEV (reference sequence). V was cut by 6 bases and J by 0 bases, with 11 bases left in between. The CDR3 nucleotides are TGTGCCAGCAGGGGGTTCGGTTACCAAGAGACCCAGTACTTC. This gives the protein CASRGFGYQETQYF.

This clonotype has ten or more counts. J is TRBJ2-7 and V is TRBV30; no firm D call. CDR1 GTSNPN and CDR2 SVGIG come from the germline V gene (reference sequence). The CDR3 is 13 residues long. The V end lost 2 bases, the J end lost 2 bases, and 10 bases lay between the germline ends. CDR3 sequence reads: CAWSSYRAYEQYF. The CDR3 DNA reads as TGTGCCTGGAGTTCATACAGAGCCTACGAGCAGTACTTC.

The chain uses TRBV28 and TRBJ1-2; D possibly corresponds to TRBD1 (5 bases). Trimming removed 5 bases at V and 5 bases at J, with 12 bases between. CDR1 MDHEN and CDR2 SYDVKM come from the germline V gene. The CDR3 loop spans 13 amino acids. The CDR3 DNA sequence: TGTGCCAGCAGTCCCGGGACCCAATATGGCTACACCTTC. Translated: CASSPGTQYGYTF.

There are a few counts of this clonotype. The chain employs TRBV28 and TRBJ2-6; 9 positions match TRBD1. Germline V gene lookup returns CDR1 MDHEN and CDR2 SYDVKM. This CDR3 region has 18 residues. With 2 bases clipped from V and 1 base from J, the junction kept 6 bases outside the gene matches. The CDR3 reads CASSLISGTGSGANVLTF. The DNA of the CDR3 is TGTGCCAGCAGTTTAATATCGGGGACAGGGTCTGGGGCCAACGTCCTGACTTTC.

This clonotype occurred a few times. This chain links TRBV7-9 with TRBJ2-1, with TRBD2 matching 14 bases. CDR3 size: 18 residues. J lost 10 bases, V lost 6 bases, and 17 bases had no gene match. Looked up from germline, CDR1 is SEHNR and CDR2 is FQNEAQ (reference sequence). CDR3 nucleotides: TGTGCCAGCAGTCAACCGGATACGGGACTAGCGGGAGCACACGAGCAGTTCTTC. The encoded protein is CASSQPDTGLAGAHEQFF.

This clonotype was recorded at least ten times. This sequence joins TRBV11-2 and TRBJ2-1; 9 bases map to TRBD1. Germline CDR1 and CDR2: SGHAT and FQNNGV. The length of the CDR3 is 20 residues. V gave up 5 bases and J gave up 3 bases; unmatched junction bases: 20. CDR3 in amino acids: CASSRFRTGEAGMNYNEQFF. In DNA, the CDR3 is TGTGCCAGCAGCCGGTTCCGGACAGGGGAAGCGGGAATGAACTACAATGAGCAGTTCTTC.

This clonotype was recorded many times. The chain is built from TRBV7-9 and TRBJ2-7; D is possibly TRBD1 or TRBD2 (5 bases each). Trimming removed 0 bases at V and 1 base at J, with 10 bases between. Germline CDR1 reads SEHNR; CDR2 reads FQNEAQ (reference sequence). CDR3 length: 15 amino acids. Here the CDR3 reads CASSLAVGTSYEQYF. The CDR3 region has the DNA TGTGCCAGCAGCTTAGCGGTGGGGACGTCCTACGAGCAGTACTTC. Combining the CDR3 with reference TRBV7-9 and TRBJ2-7 gives the whole variable domain DTGVSQNPRHKITKRGQNVTFRCDPISEHNRLYWYRQTLGQGPEFLTYFQNEAQLEKSRLLSDRFSAERPKGSFSTLEIQRTEQGDSAMYLCASSLAVGTSYEQYFGPGTRLTVT.

As DNA, the CDR3 is TGTGCCAGCTCACCACCTTCGAAAAATGAGCAGTTCTTC. Translation gives CASSPPSKNEQFF. The chain has TRBV18 and TRBJ2-1; D not resolved. V lost 0 bases to trimming and J lost 7 bases, with 7 bases between them. The CDR3 has 13 residues. Germline values: CDR1 KGHSH, CDR2 LQKENI.

Comment on this clonotype: Possible read error: a much larger clone is one base away. The chain carries TRBV28 and TRBJ2-3; the D gene could be TRBD1 or TRBD2 (5 bases each). Germline loops: CDR1 MDHEN, CDR2 SYDVKM. This CDR3 region has 16 residues. The CDR3 sequence is CASSGIGTYSTDMQYF. Written as DNA, the CDR3 is TGTGCCAGCAGTGGGATTGGGACCTACAGCACAGATATGCAGTATTTT.

The rearrangement links TRBV15 to TRBJ2-2; D gene ambiguous. The V gene's germline CDR1 is LNHNV and CDR2 YYDKDF (reference sequence). The CDR3 has 11 amino acids. Trimming took off 1 base at V and 9 bases at J, with 3 bases between the two ends. The CDR3 loop reads CATSRARELFF. The CDR3 DNA sequence: TGTGCCACCAGCAGAGCCCGGGAGCTGTTTTTT.

This clonotype was counted ten times or more. This rearrangement joins TRBV18 to TRBJ1-2; the D is unclear. The CDR3 runs 13 residues. Germline lookup yields CDR1 KGHSH and CDR2 LQKENI. The V end lost 3 bases, the J end lost 5 bases, and 10 bases lay between the germline ends. The CDR3 DNA reads as TGTGCCAGCTCACCCGGAGCGGATTATGGCTACACCTTC. Protein product: CASSPGADYGYTF.

This clonotype came up a few times. The chain has TRBV28 and TRBJ2-3; possibly TRBD2 for D (6 bases). This CDR3 comprises 14 residues. Trimming stripped 6 bases from V and 0 bases from J, with 10 bases between. CDR1 and CDR2 (germline): MDHEN, SYDVKM. The CDR3 nucleotides read TGTGCCAGCAGACCGGGACTTAGCACAGATACGCAGTATTTT. This encodes CASRPGLSTDTQYF.